Presented here are 9 T cell receptor beta chains from one specimen sequenced in a study of shared clonotypes between healthy human individuals. Sequenced by immunoSEQ multiplex PCR; TCRdb stores in-frame clones only, minus some. The sample gives roughly 1 million clones, 60% to 80% of which show up once; about 1.5% is in the top ten. The sequencing input was memory CD4+ T cells sorted from blood. Indicated subset: CD45RA-negative fraction. Receptor source: a man aged 18 to 35 in good health.

The chain combines TRBV6-1 with TRBJ1-2; 8 positions match TRBD1. There are 14 residues in the CDR3. Trimming cost V 2 bases and J 2 bases; bases outside gene matches: 1. Germline-derived CDR1 and CDR2 are MNHNS and SASEGT. The CDR3 is CASSERTGNYGYTF. In nucleotides, the CDR3 is TGTGCCAGCAGTGAACGGACAGGGAACTATGGCTACACCTTC.

Only a few counts were recorded for this clone. V usage is TRBV5-4 and J usage is TRBJ1-1, with D unresolved. V was shortened by 5 bases and J by 0 bases, with 11 bases between the two germline ends. CDR1 and CDR2 from the germline V gene are SGHNT and YYREEE (reference sequence). The CDR3 totals 14 residues. The CDR3 sequence is CASSKWSLNTEAFF. CDR3 in DNA: TGTGCCAGCAGTAAATGGTCGCTGAACACTGAAGCTTTCTTT. Drawing the rest from reference TRBV5-4 and TRBJ1-1, the complete variable domain is ETGVTQSPTHLIKTRGQQVTLRCSSQSGHNTVSWYQQALGQGPQFIFQYYREEENGRGNFPPRFSGLQFPNYSSELNVNALELDDSALYLCASSKWSLNTEAFFGQGTRLTVV.

Notes on this clone: At one end, the junction sequence differs from germline, possibly due to a read error. The gene calls are TRBV5-6 and TRBJ2-7; D gene ambiguous. This CDR3 is built from 11 residues. CDR1 and CDR2 from the germline V gene are SGHDT and YYEEEE. CDR3 loop: CASTLGYEQYF. The CDR3 nucleotides are TGTGCCAGCACCTTGGGTTACGAGCAGTACTTC.

The V call is TRBV5-1, the J call TRBJ2-2, with D possibly matching TRBD2 (6 bases). Germline CDR1 is SGHRS and CDR2 is YFSETQ. The CDR3 sequence is 14 residues long. V was shortened by 7 bases and J by 6 bases, with 16 bases between the two germline ends. CDR3 coding DNA: TGCGCCAGCTCCCTAGCGTTGACCGCCGGGGAGCTGTTTTTT. As protein: CASSLALTAGELFF.

This chain uses TRBV5-1 with TRBJ2-2, with 7 bases identical to TRBD1. Germline assignment: CDR1 SGHRS and CDR2 YFSETQ. The J segment lost 6 bases and the V segment lost 4 bases, leaving 9 bases of the junction unmatched. The CDR3 has 15 amino acids. This chain's CDR3 is CASSQTTGTAGELFF. CDR3 nucleotides: TGCGCCAGCAGCCAAACGACAGGGACGGCCGGGGAGCTGTTTTTT. The complete variable domain, with remaining parts taken from reference TRBV5-1 and TRBJ2-2, reads KAGVTQTPRYLIKTRGQQVTLSCSPISGHRSVSWYQQTPGQGLQFLFEYFSETQRNKGNFPGRFSGRQFSNSRSEMNVSTLELGDSALYLCASSQTTGTAGELFFGEGSRLTVL.

This chain uses TRBV2 with TRBJ2-5, with TRBD2 matching over 7 bases. The CDR3 consists of 13 residues. Germline V gene data show CDR1 as SNHLY and CDR2 as FYNNEI. Germline trimming cut 6 bases from V and 7 bases from J; bases unmatched to any gene: 8. CDR3 sequence reads: CASSTGLFATQYF. Here the CDR3 DNA reads TGTGCCAGCAGCACGGGACTATTTGCGACCCAGTACTTC.

The rearrangement joins TRBV7-9 to TRBJ2-4, with TRBD2 matching over 14 bases. V lost 5 bases to trimming and J lost 1 base; unmatched junction nucleotides: 4. CDR1 SEHNR and CDR2 FQNEAQ come from the germline V gene (reference sequence). CDR3 length: 17 residues. CDR3 sequence (DNA): TGTGCCAGCAGCCCCCGACTAGCGGGAGGGGCCAAAAACATTCAGTACTTC. Translated: CASSPRLAGGAKNIQYF. The full variable domain, with the rest looked up from reference TRBV7-9 and TRBJ2-4, is DTGVSQNPRHKITKRGQNVTFRCDPISEHNRLYWYRQTLGQGPEFLTYFQNEAQLEKSRLLSDRFSAERPKGSFSTLEIQRTEQGDSAMYLCASSPRLAGGAKNIQYFGAGTRLSVL.

This clone was seen ten or more times. The chain carries TRBV25-1 and TRBJ1-6; no definite D call. V gave up 7 bases and J gave up 7 bases, with 8 bases separating them. CDR1 is MGHDK, CDR2 SYGVNS, per germline. The CDR3 spans 12 residues. CDR3 amino acids: CASTGFNSPLHF. DNA of the CDR3: TGTGCCAGCACGGGGTTCAATTCACCCCTCCACTTT.

V usage is TRBV29-1 and J usage is TRBJ1-2; 9 bases line up with TRBD1. This CDR3 comprises 15 residues. CDR1 SQVTM and CDR2 ANQGSEA come from the germline V gene. The V gene end was trimmed by 0 bases and the J gene end by 3 bases; junction bases not matched to a gene: 5. CDR3 in amino acids: CSVEDNRGPYYGYTF. CDR3 DNA sequence: TGCAGCGTTGAAGATAACAGGGGGCCTTACTATGGCTACACCTTC.